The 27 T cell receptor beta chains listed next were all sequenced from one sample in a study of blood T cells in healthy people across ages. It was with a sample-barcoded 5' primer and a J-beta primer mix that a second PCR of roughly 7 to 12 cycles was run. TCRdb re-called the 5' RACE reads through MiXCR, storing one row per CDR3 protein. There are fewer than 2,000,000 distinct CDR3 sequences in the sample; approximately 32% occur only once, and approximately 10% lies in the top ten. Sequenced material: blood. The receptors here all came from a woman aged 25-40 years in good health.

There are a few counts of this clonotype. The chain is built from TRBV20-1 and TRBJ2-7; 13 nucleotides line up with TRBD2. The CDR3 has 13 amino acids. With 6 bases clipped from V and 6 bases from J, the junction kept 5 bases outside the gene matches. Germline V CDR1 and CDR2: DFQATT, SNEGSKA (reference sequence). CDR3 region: CSAFGLAGVEQYF. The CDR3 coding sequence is TGCAGTGCCTTCGGACTAGCGGGAGTCGAGCAGTACTTC.

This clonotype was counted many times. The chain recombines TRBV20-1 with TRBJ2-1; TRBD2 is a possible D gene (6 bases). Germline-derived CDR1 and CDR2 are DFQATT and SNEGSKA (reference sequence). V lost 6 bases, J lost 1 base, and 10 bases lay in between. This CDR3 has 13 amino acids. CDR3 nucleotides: TGCAGTGCCGACGGGAGTTCCTACAATGAGCAGTTCTTC. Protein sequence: CSADGSSYNEQFF.

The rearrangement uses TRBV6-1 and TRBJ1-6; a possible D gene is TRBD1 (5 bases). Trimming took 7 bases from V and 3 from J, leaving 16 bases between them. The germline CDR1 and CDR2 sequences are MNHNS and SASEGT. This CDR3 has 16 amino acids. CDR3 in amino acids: CASTYRDASYNSPLHF. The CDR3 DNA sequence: TGTGCCAGCACCTACCGGGACGCCAGCTATAATTCACCCCTCCACTTT.

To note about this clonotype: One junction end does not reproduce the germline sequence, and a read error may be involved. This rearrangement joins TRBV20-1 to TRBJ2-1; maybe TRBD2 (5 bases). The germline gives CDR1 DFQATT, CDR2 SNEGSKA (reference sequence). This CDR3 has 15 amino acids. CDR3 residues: CSALSRTSAYNERFF. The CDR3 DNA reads TGCAGTGCCCTTTCTCGGACTTCGGCCTACAATGAGCGGTTCTTC.

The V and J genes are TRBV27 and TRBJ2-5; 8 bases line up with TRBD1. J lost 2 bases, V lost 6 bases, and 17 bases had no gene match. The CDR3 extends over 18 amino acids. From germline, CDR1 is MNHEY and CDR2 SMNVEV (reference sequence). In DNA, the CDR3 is TGTGCCAGCAGCTTAGTTGGCTCCGGGACAGGTGGACAAGAGACCCAGTACTTC. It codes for CASSLVGSGTGGQETQYF.

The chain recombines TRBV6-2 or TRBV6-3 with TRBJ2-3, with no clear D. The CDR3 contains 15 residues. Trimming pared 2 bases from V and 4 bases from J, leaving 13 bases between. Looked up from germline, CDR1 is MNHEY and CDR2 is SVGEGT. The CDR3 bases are TGTGCCAGCAGTTACAGGACCAAGATGTCAGATACGCAGTATTTT. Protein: CASSYRTKMSDTQYF.

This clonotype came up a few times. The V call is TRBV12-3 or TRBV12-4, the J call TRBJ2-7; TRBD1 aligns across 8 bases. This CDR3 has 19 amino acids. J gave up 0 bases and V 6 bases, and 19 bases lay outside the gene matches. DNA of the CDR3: TGTGCCAGCAGAGCTGGCAGGACAGGGCTGCCTAGGAGCTCCTACGAGCAGTACTTC. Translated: CASRAGRTGLPRSSYEQYF.

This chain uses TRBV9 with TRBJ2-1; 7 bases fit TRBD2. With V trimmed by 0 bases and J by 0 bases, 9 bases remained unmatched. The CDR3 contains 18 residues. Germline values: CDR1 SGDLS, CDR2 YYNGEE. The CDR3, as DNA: TGTGCCAGCAGCGTAGCTACTAGCGCAGCCAGCTCCTACAATGAGCAGTTCTTC. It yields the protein CASSVATSAASSYNEQFF.

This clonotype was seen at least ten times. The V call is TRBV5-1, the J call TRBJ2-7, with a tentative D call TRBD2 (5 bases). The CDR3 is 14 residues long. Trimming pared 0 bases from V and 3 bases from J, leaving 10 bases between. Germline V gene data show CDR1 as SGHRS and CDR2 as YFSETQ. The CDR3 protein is CASSLAGKGYEQYF. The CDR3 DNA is TGCGCCAGCAGCTTGGCCGGGAAAGGCTACGAGCAGTACTTC.

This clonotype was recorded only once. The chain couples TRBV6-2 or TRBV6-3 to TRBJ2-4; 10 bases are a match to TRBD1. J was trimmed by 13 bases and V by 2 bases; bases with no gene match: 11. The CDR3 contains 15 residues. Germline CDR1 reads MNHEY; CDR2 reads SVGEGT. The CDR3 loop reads CASSYGGDRGNGQYF. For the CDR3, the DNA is TGTGCCAGCAGTTACGGGGGGGACAGGGGTAACGGGCAGTACTTC.

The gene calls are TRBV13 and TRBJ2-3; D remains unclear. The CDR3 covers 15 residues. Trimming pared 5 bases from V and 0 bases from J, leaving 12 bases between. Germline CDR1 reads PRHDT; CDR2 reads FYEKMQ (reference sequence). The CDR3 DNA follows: TGTGCCAGCAGCCTAGAGTTCTCTAGCACAGATACGCAGTATTTT. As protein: CASSLEFSSTDTQYF.

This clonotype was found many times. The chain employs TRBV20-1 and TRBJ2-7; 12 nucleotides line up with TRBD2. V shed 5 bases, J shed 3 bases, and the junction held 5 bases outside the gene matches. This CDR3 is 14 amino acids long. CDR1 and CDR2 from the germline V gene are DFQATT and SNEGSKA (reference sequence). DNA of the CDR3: TGCAGTGCTGCATGGACTAGCGGGAACTACGAGCAGTACTTC. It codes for CSAAWTSGNYEQYF.

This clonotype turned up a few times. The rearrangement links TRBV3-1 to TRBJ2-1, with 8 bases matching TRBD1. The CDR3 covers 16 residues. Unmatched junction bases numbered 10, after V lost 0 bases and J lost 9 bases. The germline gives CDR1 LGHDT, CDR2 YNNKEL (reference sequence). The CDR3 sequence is CASSQDDRGKRSEQFF. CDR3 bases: TGTGCCAGCAGCCAAGATGACAGGGGTAAAAGGAGTGAGCAGTTCTTC.

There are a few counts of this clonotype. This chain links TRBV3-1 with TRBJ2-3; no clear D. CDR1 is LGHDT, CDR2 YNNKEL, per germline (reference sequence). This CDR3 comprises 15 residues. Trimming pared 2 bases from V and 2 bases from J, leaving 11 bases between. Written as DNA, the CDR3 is TGTGCCAGCAGCCAAAATTCTCGGTTCACAGATACGCAGTATTTT. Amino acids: CASSQNSRFTDTQYF.

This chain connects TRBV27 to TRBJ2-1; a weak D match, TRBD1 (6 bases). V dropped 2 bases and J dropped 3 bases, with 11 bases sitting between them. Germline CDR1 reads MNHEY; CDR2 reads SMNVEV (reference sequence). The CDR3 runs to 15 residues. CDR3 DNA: TGTGCCAGCAGTTTAGGCAGGGGTTACTACAATGAGCAGTTCTTC. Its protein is CASSLGRGYYNEQFF.

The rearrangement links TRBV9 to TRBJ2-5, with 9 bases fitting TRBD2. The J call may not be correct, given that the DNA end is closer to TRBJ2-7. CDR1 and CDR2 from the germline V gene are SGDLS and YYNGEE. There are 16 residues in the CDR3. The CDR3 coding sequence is TGTGCCAGCAGCCTCGACGGGGTAGCGGGAGTATACGAGCAGTACTTC. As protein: CASSLDGVAGVYEQYF.

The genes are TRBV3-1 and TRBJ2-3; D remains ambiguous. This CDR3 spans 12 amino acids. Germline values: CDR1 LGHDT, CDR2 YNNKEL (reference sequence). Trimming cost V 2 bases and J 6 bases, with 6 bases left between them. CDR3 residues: CASSQWADTQYF. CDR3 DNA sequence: TGTGCCAGCAGCCAATGGGCGGATACGCAGTATTTT.

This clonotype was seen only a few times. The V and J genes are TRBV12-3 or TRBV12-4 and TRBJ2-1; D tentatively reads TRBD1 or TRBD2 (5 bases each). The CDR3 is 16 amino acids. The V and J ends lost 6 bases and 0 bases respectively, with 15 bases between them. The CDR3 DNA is TGTGCCAGCAGGGGGACGGACCCAAGCTCCTACAATGAGCAGTTCTTC. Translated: CASRGTDPSSYNEQFF.

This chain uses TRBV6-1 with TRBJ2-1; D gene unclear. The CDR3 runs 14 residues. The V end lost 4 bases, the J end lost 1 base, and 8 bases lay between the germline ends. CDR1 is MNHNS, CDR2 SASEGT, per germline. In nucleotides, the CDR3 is TGTGCCAGCAGTGCCGACTGGTCCTACAATGAGCAGTTCTTC. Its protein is CASSADWSYNEQFF.

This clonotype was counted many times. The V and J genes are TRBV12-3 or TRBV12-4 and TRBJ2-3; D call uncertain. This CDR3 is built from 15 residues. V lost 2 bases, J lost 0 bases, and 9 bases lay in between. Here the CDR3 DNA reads TGTGCCAGCAGTTTAAGGCGGATAAGCACAGATACGCAGTATTTT. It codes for CASSLRRISTDTQYF.

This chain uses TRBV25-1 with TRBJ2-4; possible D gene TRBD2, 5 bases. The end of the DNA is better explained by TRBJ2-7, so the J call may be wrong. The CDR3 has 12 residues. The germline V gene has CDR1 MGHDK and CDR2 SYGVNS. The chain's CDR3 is CASSELRDEQYF. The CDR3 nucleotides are TGTGCCAGCAGTGAATTGAGGGACGAGCAGTACTTC.

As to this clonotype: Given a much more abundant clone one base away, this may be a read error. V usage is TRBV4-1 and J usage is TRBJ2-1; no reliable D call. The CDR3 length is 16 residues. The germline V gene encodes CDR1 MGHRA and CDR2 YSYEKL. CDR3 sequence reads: CVSSFRPPDDYNEQFF. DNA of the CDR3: TGCGTCAGCAGCTTCCGACCACCCGACGACTACAATGAGCAGTTCTTC.

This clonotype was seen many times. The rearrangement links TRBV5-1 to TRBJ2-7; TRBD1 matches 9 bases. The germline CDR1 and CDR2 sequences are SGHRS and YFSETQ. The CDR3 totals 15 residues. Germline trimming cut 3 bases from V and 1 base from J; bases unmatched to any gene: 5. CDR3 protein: CASSWGDRASYEQYF. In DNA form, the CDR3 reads TGCGCCAGCAGCTGGGGGGACAGGGCTTCCTACGAGCAGTACTTC.

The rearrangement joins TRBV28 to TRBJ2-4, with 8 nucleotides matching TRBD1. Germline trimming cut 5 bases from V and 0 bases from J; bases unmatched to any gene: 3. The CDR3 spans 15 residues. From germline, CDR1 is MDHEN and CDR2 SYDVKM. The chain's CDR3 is CASSGQGLAKNIQYF. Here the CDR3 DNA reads TGTGCCAGCAGTGGACAGGGACTAGCCAAAAACATTCAGTACTTC.

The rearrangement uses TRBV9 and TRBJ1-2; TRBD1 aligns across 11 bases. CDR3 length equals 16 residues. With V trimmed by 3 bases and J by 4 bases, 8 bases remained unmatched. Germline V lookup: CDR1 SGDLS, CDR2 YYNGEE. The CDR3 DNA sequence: TGTGCCAGCAGCGGGGCCGGGACAGGGGGTAGCTATGGCTACACCTTC. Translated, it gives CASSGAGTGGSYGYTF.

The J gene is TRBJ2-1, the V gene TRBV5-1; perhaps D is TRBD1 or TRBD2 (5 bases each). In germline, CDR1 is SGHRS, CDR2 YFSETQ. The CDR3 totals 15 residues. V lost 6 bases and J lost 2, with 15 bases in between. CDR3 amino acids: CASTLPGSAYNEQFF. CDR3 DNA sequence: TGCGCCAGCACCCTGCCAGGGAGCGCCTACAATGAGCAGTTCTTC. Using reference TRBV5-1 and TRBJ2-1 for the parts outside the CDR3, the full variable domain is KAGVTQTPRYLIKTRGQQVTLSCSPISGHRSVSWYQQTPGQGLQFLFEYFSETQRNKGNFPGRFSGRQFSNSRSEMNVSTLELGDSALYLCASTLPGSAYNEQFFGPGTRLTVL.

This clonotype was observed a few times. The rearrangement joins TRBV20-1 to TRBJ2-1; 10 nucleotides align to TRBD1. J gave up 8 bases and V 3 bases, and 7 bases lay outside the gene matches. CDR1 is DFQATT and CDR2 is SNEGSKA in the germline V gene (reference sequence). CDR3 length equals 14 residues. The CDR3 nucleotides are TGCAGTGCTAGGGGGGACAGGGGAAGGGATGAGCAGTTCTTC. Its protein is CSARGDRGRDEQFF.